This TCR beta chain is from a study of CD8+ T cells in alopecia areata. Germline trimming cut 7 bases from V and 1 base from J; bases unmatched to any gene: 4. The germline V gene has CDR1 MNHNS and CDR2 SASEGT. The length of the CDR3 is 14 residues. The authors extracted RNA and reverse transcribed it into cDNA as the sequencing template. Libraries were prepared by immunoSEQ multiplex PCR; TCRdb keeps only in-frame clonotypes and omits some of them. This table holds 95,000 to 110,000 clones, 45% to 60% found once. V usage is TRBV6-1 and J usage is TRBJ1-5; 7 bases are a match to TRBD1. The sample consisted of CD4+ T cells sorted from blood. This TCR was sampled from a human donor in good health. The chain's CDR3 is CASIQTGSNQPQHF. The CDR3 nucleotides are TGTGCCAGCATTCAGACAGGGAGCAATCAGCCCCAGCATTTT.